This T cell receptor (beta chain) was found in a study of blood T cell repertoires in COVID-19. This clone has just a few counts. CDR1 is SGDLS, CDR2 YYNGEE, per germline. The CDR3 has 15 residues. V lost 4 bases and J lost 5, with 18 bases in between. Measured with immunoSEQ multiplex PCR; TCRdb has only the in-frame clones, and not every one. The data hold some 210,000 clones, with 80% to 90% observed a single time. The sample taken for sequencing was PBMCs or T cells enriched from blood (not recorded which). The source of this sequence is a man aged 18 to 30 with acute COVID-19. The genes are TRBV9 and TRBJ1-2; D possibly corresponds to TRBD1 (5 bases). CDR3 sequence: CASSPLEQGWYGYTF. The CDR3 DNA reads TGTGCCAGCAGCCCCCTCGAGCAGGGCTGGTATGGCTACACCTTC.